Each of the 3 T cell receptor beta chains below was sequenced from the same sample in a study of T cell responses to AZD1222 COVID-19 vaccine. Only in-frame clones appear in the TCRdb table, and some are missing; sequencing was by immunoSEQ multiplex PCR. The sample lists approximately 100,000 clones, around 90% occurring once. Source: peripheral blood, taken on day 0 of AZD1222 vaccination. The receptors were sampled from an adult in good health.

The CDR3 is CSGRTGGGKLFF. CDR3 bases: TGCAGCGGCAGAACGGGCGGGGGTAAACTGTTTTTT. The chain couples TRBV29-1 to TRBJ1-4; D is possibly TRBD1 (5 bases). CDR3 length: 12 residues. Germline V lookup: CDR1 SQVTM, CDR2 ANQGSEA. V was cut by 7 bases and J by 11 bases, with 17 bases left in between.

CDR3 residues: CASSSPRHRGPHNYGYTF. The DNA for the CDR3 is TGTGCCAGCAGTTCCCCCCGGCACAGGGGGCCTCATAACTATGGCTACACCTTC. This rearrangement joins TRBV28 to TRBJ1-2, with TRBD1 matching over 9 bases. The CDR3 is 18 residues long. CDR1 and CDR2 from the germline V gene are MDHEN and SYDVKM. With 4 bases clipped from V and 1 base from J, the junction kept 13 bases outside the gene matches.

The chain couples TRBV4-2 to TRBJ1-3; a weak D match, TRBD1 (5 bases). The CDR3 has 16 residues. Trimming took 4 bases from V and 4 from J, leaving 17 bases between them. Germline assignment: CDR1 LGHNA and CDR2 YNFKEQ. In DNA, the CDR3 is TGTGCCAGCAGCCCAGATATAGGGGAGTTAGGAAACACCATATATTTT. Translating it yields CASSPDIGELGNTIYF.